This T cell receptor beta chain originates from a study of neurological immune-mediated disorders. This clonotype was picked up many times. Its antigen remains unidentified. The cDNA was produced through 5'RACE with 10-nucleotide random UMIs. TCRdb passed the 5' RACE reads through MiXCR, listing each CDR3 protein once. Found here are about 120,000 distinct CDR3 sequences, roughly 3.2% of them singletons; the top ten hold over 1%. Regarding the study as a whole: When the repertoires were sorted by phylogenetic grouping, those of 18 of 34 multiple sclerosis patients ended up in one related-CDR3 cluster, a possible signature. No CDR3 amino acid sequences recurred among expanded clones across subjects, suggesting private repertoires in all groups.

The CDR3 sequence is 15 residues long. The V end was cut by 3 bases, the J end by 3 bases, with 13 bases between. CDR1 SGHDT and CDR2 YYEEEE come from the germline V gene. The TCR originated in a woman aged 25 to 39 with multiple sclerosis. Material: PBMCs. The chain couples TRBV5-6 to TRBJ1-5; a weak D match, TRBD1 (5 bases). CDR3 sequence (DNA): TGTGCCAGCAGCTCCGCCGGGACCTACAATCAGCCCCAGCATTTT. As protein: CASSSAGTYNQPQHF.